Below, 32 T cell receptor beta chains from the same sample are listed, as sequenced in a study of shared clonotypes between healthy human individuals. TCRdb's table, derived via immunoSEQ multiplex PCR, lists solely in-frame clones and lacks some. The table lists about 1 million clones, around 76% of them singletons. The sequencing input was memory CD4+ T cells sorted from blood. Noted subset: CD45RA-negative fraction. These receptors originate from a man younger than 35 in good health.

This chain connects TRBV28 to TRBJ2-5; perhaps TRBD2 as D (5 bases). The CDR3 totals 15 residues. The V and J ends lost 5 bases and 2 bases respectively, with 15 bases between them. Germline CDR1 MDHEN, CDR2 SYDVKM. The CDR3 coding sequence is TGTGCCAGCAGTATCAAGAGGGTGGGTCAAGAGACCCAGTACTTC. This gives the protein CASSIKRVGQETQYF.

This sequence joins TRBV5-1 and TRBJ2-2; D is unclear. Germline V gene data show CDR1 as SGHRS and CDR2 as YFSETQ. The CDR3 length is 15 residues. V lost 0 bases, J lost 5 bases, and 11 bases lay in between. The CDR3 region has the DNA TGCGCCAGCAGCTTGGCCACGGACGGAACCGGGGAGCTGTTTTTT. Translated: CASSLATDGTGELFF.

CDR3 DNA: TGTGCCAGCTTCAGACAGGGCATGAACACTGAAGCTTTCTTT. Its translation: CASFRQGMNTEAFF. The chain employs TRBV6-5 and TRBJ1-1, with 7 bases fitting TRBD1. This CDR3 region has 14 residues. The V segment lost 8 bases and the J segment 0 bases; nucleotides outside the gene matches: 6. CDR1 is MNHEY, CDR2 SVGAGI, per germline.

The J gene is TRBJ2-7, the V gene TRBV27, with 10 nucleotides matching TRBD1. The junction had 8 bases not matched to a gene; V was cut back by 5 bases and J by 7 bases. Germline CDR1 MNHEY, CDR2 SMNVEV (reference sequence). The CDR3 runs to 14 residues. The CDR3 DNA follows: TGTGCCAGCAGTCCTTGGACAGGGGGGAGTGAGCAGTACTTC. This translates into CASSPWTGGSEQYF.

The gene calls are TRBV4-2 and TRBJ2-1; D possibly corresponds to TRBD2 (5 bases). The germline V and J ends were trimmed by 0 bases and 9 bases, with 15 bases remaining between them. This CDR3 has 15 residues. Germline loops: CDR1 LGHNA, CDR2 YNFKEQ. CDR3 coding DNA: TGTGCCAGCAGCCAAGATCCCCTAGCTTTCGGTGAGCAGTTCTTC. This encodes CASSQDPLAFGEQFF.

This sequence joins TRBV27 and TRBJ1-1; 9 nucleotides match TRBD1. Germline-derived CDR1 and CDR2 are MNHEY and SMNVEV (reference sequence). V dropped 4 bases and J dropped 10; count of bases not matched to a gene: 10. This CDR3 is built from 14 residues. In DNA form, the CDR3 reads TGTGCCAGCAGTTCACTACAGGGGGCGGGGGGAGCTTTCTTT. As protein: CASSSLQGAGGAFF.

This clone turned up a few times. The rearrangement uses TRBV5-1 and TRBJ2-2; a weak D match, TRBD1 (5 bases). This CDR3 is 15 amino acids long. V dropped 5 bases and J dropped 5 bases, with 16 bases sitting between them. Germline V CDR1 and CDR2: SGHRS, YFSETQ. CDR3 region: CASRMTAESTGELFF. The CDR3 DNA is TGCGCCAGCAGGATGACAGCCGAATCAACCGGGGAGCTGTTTTTT.

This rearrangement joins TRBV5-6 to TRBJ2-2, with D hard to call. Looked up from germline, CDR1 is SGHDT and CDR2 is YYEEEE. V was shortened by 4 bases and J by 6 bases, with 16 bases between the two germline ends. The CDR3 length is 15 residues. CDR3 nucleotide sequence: TGTGCCAGCAGCCCTGGTGGGATCTTCGCCGGGGAGCTGTTTTTT. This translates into CASSPGGIFAGELFF.

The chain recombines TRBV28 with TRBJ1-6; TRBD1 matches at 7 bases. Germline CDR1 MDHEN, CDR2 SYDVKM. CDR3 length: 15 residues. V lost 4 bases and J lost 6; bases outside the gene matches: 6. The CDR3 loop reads CASSSGQATNSPLHF. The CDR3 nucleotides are TGTGCCAGCAGTTCTGGACAGGCGACTAATTCACCCCTCCACTTT.

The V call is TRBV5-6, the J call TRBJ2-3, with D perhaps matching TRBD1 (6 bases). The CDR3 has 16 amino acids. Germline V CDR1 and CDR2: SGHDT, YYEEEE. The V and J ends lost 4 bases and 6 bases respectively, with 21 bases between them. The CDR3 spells CASSPFGDTGMDTQYF. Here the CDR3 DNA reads TGTGCCAGCAGCCCTTTCGGGGACACCGGCATGGATACGCAGTATTTT.

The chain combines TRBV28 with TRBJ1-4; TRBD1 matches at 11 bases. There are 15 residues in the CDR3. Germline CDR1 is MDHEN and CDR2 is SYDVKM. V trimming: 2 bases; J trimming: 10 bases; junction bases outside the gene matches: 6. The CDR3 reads CASSLPGTGGIKLFF. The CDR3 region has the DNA TGTGCCAGCAGTTTACCCGGGACAGGGGGGATAAAACTGTTTTTT. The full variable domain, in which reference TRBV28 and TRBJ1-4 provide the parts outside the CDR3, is DVKVTQSSRYLVKRTGEKVFLECVQDMDHENMFWYRQDPGLGLRLIYFSYDVKMKEKGDIPEGYSVSREKKERFSLILESASTNQTSMYLCASSLPGTGGIKLFFGSGTQLSVL.

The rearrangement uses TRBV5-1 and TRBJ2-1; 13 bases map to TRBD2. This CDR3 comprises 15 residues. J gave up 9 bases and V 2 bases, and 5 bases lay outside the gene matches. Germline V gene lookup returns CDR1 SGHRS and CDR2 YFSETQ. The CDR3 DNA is TGCGCCAGCAGCTTACGGACTAGCGGGGGAGGTGAGCAGTTCTTC. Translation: CASSLRTSGGGEQFF.

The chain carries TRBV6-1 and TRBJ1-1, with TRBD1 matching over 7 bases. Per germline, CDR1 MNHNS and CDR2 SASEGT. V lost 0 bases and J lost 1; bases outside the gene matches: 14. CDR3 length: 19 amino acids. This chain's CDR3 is CASSEARRLSGQENTEAFF. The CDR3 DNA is TGTGCCAGCAGTGAAGCGAGACGTCTATCCGGACAGGAGAACACTGAAGCTTTCTTT.

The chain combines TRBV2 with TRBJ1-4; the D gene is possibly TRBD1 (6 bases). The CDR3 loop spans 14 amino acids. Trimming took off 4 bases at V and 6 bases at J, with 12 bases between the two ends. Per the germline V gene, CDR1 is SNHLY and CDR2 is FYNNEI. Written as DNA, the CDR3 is TGTGCCAGCAGTGGCGCACAGGGTGATGAAAAACTGTTTTTT. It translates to CASSGAQGDEKLFF.

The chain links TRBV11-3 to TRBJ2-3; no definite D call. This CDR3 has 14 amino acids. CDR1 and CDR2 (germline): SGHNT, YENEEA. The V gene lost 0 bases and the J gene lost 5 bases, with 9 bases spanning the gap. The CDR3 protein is CASSLDDHQDTQYF. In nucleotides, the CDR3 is TGTGCCAGCAGCTTAGATGACCATCAAGATACGCAGTATTTT.

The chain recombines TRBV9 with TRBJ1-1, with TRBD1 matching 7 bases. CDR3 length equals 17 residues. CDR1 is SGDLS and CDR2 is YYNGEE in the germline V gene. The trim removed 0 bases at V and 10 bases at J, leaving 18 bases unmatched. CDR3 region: CASSVAPSPGQIVGAFF. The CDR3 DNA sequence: TGTGCCAGCAGCGTAGCCCCATCCCCGGGACAGATTGTTGGAGCTTTCTTT. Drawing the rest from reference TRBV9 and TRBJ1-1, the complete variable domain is DSGVTQTPKHLITATGQRVTLRCSPRSGDLSVYWYQQSLDQGLQFLIQYYNGEERAKGNILERFSAQQFPDLHSELNLSSLELGDSALYFCASSVAPSPGQIVGAFFGQGTRLTVV.

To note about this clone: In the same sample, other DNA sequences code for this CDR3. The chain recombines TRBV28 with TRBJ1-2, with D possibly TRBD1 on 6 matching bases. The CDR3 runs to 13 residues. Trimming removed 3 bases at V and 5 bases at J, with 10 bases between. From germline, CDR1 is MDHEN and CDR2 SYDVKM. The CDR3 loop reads CASSFGGQYGYTF. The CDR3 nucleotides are TGTGCCAGCAGTTTCGGGGGCCAATATGGCTACACCTTC.

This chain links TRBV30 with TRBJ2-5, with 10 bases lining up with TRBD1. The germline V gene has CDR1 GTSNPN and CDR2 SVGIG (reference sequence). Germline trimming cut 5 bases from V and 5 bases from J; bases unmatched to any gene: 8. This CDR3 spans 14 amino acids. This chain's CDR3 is CAWAGDRGRETQYF. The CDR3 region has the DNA TGTGCCTGGGCCGGCGACAGGGGGCGGGAGACCCAGTACTTC. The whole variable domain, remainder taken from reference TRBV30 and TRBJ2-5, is SQTIHQWPATLVQPVGSPLSLECTVEGTSNPNLYWYRQAAGRGLQLLFYSVGIGQISSEVPQNLSASRPQDRQFILSSKKLLLSDSGFYLCAWAGDRGRETQYFGPGTRLLVL.

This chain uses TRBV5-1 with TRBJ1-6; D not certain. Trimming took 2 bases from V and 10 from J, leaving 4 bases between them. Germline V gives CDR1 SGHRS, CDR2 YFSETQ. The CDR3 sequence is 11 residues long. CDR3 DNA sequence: TGCGCCAGCAGCTTATTCTCACCCCTCCACTTT. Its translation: CASSLFSPLHF.

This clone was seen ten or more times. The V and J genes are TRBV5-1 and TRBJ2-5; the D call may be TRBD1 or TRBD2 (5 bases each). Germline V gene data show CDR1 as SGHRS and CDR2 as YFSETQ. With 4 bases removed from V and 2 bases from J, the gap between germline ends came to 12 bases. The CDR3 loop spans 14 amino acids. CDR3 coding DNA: TGCGCCAGCAGCGAGGGGCAGTGGCAAGAGACCCAGTACTTC. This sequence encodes CASSEGQWQETQYF.

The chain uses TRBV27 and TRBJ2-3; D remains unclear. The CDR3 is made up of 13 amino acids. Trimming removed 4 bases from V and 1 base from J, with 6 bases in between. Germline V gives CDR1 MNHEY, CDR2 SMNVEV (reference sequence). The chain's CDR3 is CASSSGRTDTQYF. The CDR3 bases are TGTGCCAGCAGTTCGGGCCGCACAGATACGCAGTATTTT.

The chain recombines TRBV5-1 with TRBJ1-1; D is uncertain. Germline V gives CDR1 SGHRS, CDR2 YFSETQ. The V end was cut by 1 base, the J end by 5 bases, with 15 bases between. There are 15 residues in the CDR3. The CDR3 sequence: CASSLIAGQTTEAFF. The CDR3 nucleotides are TGCGCCAGCAGCTTGATCGCAGGCCAAACGACTGAAGCTTTCTTT.

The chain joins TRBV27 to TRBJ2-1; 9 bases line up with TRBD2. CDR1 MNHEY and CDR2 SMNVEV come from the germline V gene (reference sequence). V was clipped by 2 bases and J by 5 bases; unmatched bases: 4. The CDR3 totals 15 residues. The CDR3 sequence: CASSLGLAGNNEQFF. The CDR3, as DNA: TGTGCCAGCAGTTTAGGGCTAGCGGGGAACAATGAGCAGTTCTTC.

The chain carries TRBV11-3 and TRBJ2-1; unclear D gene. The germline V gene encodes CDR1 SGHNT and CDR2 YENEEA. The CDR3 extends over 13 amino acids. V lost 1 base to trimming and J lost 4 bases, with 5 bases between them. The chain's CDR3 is CASSLGYYNEQFF. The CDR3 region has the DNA TGTGCCAGCAGCTTAGGCTATTACAATGAGCAGTTCTTC.

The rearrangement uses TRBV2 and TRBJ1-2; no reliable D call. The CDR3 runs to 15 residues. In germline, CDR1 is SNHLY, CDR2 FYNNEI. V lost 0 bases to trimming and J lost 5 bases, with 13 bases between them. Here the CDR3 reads CASSEAPGGLYGYTF. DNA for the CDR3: TGTGCCAGCAGTGAAGCGCCTGGTGGTCTATATGGCTACACCTTC.

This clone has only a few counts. For the CDR3, the DNA is TGCAGCGTTGACGGACTAGCGGGAGGAGCGACAGATACGCAGTATTTT. Its protein is CSVDGLAGGATDTQYF. The V and J genes are TRBV29-1 and TRBJ2-3, with 14 bases that match TRBD2. V was clipped by 3 bases and J by 3 bases; unmatched bases: 5. Germline values: CDR1 SQVTM, CDR2 ANQGSEA. The CDR3 is 16 residues long.

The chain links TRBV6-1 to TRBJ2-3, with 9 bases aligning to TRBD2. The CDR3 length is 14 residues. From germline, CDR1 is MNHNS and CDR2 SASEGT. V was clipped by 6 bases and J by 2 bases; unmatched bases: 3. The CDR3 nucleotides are TGTGCCAGCAGGACTAGCGGATTCACAGATACGCAGTATTTT. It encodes CASRTSGFTDTQYF.

In DNA form, the CDR3 reads TGTGCCAGCAGCCCGGGACAGGGAAACAATCAGCCCCAGCATTTT. This translates into CASSPGQGNNQPQHF. The V and J genes are TRBV9 and TRBJ1-5; 9 bases agree with TRBD1. Germline CDR1 is SGDLS and CDR2 is YYNGEE. CDR3 length equals 15 residues. Losses at the gene ends were 4 bases for V and 3 bases for J; bases not matched to a gene: 5.

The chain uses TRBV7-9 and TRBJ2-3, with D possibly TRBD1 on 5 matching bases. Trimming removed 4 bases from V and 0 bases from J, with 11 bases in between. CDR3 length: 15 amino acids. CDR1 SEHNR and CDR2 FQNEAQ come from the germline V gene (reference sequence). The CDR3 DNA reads TGTGCCAGCAGCTCCCAGGGAAAGAGCACAGATACGCAGTATTTT. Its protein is CASSSQGKSTDTQYF. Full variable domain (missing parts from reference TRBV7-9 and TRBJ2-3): DTGVSQNPRHKITKRGQNVTFRCDPISEHNRLYWYRQTLGQGPEFLTYFQNEAQLEKSRLLSDRFSAERPKGSFSTLEIQRTEQGDSAMYLCASSSQGKSTDTQYFGPGTRLTVL.

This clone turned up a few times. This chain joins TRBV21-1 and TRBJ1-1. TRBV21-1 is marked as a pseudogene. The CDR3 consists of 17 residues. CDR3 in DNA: TGTGCCAGCAGCATAATATACCGGGACGACAAGGGCACTGAAGCTTTCTTT. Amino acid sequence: CASSIIYRDDKGTEAFF.

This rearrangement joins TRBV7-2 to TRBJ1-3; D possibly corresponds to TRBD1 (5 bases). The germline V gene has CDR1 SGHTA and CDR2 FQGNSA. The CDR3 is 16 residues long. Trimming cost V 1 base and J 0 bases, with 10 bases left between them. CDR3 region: CASSLGPGRSGNTIYF. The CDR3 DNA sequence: TGTGCCAGCAGCTTAGGACCAGGGCGCTCTGGAAACACCATATATTTT. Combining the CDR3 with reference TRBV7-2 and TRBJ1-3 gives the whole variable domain GAGVSQSPSNKVTEKGKDVELRCDPISGHTALYWYRQSLGQGLEFLIYFQGNSAPDKSGLPSDRFSAERTGGSVSTLTIQRTQQEDSAVYLCASSLGPGRSGNTIYFGEGSWLTVV.

CDR3 nucleotides: TGTGCCAGCAGTCTCCGCCAAGGACAGGGAATACATAATTCACCCCTCCACTTT. The encoded protein is CASSLRQGQGIHNSPLHF. This sequence joins TRBV27 and TRBJ1-6, with 8 bases aligning to TRBD1. The V segment lost 5 bases and the J segment 5 bases; nucleotides outside the gene matches: 14. The CDR3 length is 18 residues. Germline V gene data show CDR1 as MNHEY and CDR2 as SMNVEV (reference sequence).